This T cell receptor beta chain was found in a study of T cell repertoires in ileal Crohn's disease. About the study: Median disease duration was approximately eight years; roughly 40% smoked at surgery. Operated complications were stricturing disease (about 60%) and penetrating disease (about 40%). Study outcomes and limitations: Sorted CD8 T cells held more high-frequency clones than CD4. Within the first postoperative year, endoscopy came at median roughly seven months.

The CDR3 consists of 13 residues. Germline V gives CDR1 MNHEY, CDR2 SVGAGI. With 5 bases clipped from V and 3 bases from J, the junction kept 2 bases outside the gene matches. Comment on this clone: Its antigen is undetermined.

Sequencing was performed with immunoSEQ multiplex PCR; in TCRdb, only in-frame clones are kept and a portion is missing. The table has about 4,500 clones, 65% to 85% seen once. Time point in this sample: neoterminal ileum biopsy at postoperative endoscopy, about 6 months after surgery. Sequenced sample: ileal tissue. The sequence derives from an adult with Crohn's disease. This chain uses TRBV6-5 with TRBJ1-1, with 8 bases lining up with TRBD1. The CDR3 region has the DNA TGTGCCAGCAGTACCAGGGGGCACACTGAAGCTTTCTTT. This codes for CASSTRGHTEAFF.